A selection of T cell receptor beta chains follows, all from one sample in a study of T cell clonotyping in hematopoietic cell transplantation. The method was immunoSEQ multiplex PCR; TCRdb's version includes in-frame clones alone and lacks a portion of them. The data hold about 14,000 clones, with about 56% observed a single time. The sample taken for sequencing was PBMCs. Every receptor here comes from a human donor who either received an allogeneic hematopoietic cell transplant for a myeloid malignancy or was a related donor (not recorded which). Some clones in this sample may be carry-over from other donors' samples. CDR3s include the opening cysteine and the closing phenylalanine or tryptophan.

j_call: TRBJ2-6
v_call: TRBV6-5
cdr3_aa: CASTRSSGANVLTF

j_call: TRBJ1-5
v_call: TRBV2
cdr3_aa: CASSELGPYSNQPQHF

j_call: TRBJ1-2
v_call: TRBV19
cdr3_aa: CASRRAANYGYTF

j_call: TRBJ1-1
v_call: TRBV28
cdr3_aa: CASRSQGARITEAFF

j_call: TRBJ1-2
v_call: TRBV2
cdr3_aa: CAGTGGLARSYGYTF

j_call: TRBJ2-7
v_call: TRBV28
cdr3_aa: CASRVAGESYEQYF

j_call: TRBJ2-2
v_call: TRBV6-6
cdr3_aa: CASNLGQGATGELFF

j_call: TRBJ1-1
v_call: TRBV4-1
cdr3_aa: CASSQVGQGGTEAFF

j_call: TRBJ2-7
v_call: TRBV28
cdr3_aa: CASSSTGMEYF

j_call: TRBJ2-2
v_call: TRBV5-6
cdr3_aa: CASSKWTGELFF

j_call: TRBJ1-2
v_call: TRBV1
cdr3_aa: CASSQGHHDYGYTF

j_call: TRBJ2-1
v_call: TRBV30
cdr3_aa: CAWTPNHNEQFF

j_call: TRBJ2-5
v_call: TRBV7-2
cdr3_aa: CASSSYQETQYF

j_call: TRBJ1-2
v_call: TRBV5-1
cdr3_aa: CASSLDISNYGYTF

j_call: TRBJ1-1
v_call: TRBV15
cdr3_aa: CATSSEETELNTEAFF

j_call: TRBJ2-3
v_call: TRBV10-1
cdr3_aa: CASSRGADTQYF

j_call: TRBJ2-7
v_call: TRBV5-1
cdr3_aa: CASSFTGFSSEQYF

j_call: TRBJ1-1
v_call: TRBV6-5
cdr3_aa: CASSYYPGRGTEAFF

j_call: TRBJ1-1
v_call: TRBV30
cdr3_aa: CAWSVGTGLNTEAFF

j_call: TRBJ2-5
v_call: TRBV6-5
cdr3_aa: CASSRGYQETQYF

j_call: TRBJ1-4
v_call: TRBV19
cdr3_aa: CASQGWDEKLFF

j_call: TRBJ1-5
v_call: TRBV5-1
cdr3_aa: CASSLVGAADQPQHF

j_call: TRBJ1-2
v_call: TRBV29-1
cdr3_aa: CSVGGFGRIYGYTF

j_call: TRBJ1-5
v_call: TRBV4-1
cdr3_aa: CASSQEGHQPQHF

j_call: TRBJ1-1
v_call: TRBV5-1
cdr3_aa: CASSATGNSEAFF

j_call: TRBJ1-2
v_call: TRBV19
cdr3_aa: CASSIPTASDYGYTF

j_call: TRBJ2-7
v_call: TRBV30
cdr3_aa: CAWNRGSYEQYF

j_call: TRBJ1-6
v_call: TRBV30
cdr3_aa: CAWSDRQEYSPLHF

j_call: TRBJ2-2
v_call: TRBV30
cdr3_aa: CAWRGYYTGELFF

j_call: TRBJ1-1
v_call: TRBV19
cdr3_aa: CASSPSSISEAFF

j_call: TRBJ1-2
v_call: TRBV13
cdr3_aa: CASSLMGQDGYTF

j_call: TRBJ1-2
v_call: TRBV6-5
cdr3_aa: CASRDRVEYGYTF

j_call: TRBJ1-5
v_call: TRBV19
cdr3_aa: CASRETGGSNQPQHF

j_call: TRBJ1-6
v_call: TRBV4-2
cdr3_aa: CASSQAGQGSSPLHF

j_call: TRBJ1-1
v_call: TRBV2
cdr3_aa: CASVKGWVLNTEAFF

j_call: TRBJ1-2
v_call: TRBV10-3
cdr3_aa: CAISEGTDHHDGYTF

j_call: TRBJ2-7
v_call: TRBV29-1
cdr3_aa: CSVRTGSYEQYF

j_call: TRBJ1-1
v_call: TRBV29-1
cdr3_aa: CSVAIRDTFEAFF

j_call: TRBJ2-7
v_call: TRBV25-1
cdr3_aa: CASSEAGTYEQYF

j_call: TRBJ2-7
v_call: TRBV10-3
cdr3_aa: CAISDPDWGLTYEQYF

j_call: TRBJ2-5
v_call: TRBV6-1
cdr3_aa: CASSEISGKGEETQYF

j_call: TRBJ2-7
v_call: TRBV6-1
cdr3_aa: CASSGQGLAGTYEQYF

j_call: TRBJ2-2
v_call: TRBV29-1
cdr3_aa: CSVEAGQVVGELFF

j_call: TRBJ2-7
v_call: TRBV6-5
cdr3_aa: CASSYDGQGSYEQYF

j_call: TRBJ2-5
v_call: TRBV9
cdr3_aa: CASSFGLAGSETQYF

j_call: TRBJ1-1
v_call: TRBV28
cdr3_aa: CASIAPGFTEAFF

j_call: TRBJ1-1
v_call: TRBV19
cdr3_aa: CASRYREATEAFF

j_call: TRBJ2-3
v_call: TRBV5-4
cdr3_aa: CASSRDSTDTQYF

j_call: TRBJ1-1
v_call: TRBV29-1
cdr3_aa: CSVDDRENTEAFF

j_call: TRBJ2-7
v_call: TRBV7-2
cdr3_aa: CASSMGGYRDQYF

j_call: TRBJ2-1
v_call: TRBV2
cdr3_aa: CASSEAGSPDEQFF

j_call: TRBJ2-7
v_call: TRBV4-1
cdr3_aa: CASSQTLGTGAYEQYF